The 25 T cell receptor beta chains in this list originate from one sample, sequenced in a study of identical twins. Via MiXCR, TCRdb re-called the 5' RACE reads, giving one row per CDR3 protein. The sample lists a few hundred thousand distinct CDR3 sequences; 9% to 15% were seen once. This sample also belongs to another study, concerning yellow fever vaccine responses in identical twins.

Sequencing was performed on CD8+ T cells sorted from blood. These receptors were obtained from a woman aged 18-30 years in good health.

This clonotype was detected only a few times. This rearrangement joins TRBV27 to TRBJ2-7, with 11 bases lining up with TRBD1. This CDR3 spans 16 amino acids. Trimming took 6 bases from V and 3 from J; bases not matched to a gene: 10. CDR1 and CDR2 from the germline V gene are MNHEY and SMNVEV (reference sequence). The CDR3 reads CASRHSTGTGGYEQYF. The CDR3, as DNA: TGTGCCAGCAGACATAGTACGGGGACAGGGGGCTACGAGCAGTACTTC.

This clonotype was found many times. This chain links TRBV5-1 with TRBJ2-7; D remains unclear. With 7 bases removed from V and 3 bases from J, the gap between germline ends came to 14 bases. The germline V gene encodes CDR1 SGHRS and CDR2 YFSETQ. The CDR3 consists of 13 residues. Here the CDR3 reads CASSVGTGYEQYV. As DNA, the CDR3 is TGCGCCAGCTCGGTGGGAACTGGCTACGAGCAGTACGTC.

This clonotype came up a few times. The chain joins TRBV27 to TRBJ1-5; D is unclear. Per germline, CDR1 MNHEY and CDR2 SMNVEV (reference sequence). The CDR3 totals 14 residues. Trimming pared 2 bases from V and 2 bases from J, leaving 7 bases between. The CDR3 nucleotides are TGTGCCAGCAGTTTAGGGGTCGGCAATCAGCCCCAGCATTTT. This translates into CASSLGVGNQPQHF.

In this sample, this clonotype turned up many times. The V gene is TRBV27, the J gene TRBJ1-2, with 10 bases aligning to TRBD1. The trim removed 5 bases at V and 0 bases at J, leaving 6 bases unmatched. Germline V gene data show CDR1 as MNHEY and CDR2 as SMNVEV (reference sequence). The CDR3 is made up of 16 amino acids. CDR3 in DNA: TGTGCCAGCAGTCCCTCGGGACAGGGGCCTAACTATGGCTACACCTTC. Residues: CASSPSGQGPNYGYTF.

This rearrangement joins TRBV7-2 to TRBJ2-3; D is perhaps TRBD1 (6 bases). The CDR3 sequence is 14 residues long. Germline V CDR1 and CDR2: SGHTA, FQGNSA. V lost 1 base, J lost 8 bases, and 13 bases lay in between. The CDR3 DNA is TGTGCCAGCAGCTTAGATATGGGGGCCCCTACGCAGTATTTT. It yields the protein CASSLDMGAPTQYF.

This clonotype came up a few times. This rearrangement joins TRBV4-1 to TRBJ1-2; no clear D gene. This CDR3 comprises 14 residues. V shed 1 base and J shed 1 base, with 7 bases lying between them. Germline-derived CDR1 and CDR2 are MGHRA and YSYEKL. The CDR3 reads CASSQGTFNYGYTF. DNA for the CDR3: TGCGCCAGCAGCCAAGGGACCTTTAACTATGGCTACACCTTC.

CDR3 loop: CASNGGGNEQFF. The CDR3 DNA sequence: TGTGCCAGCAACGGTGGTGGCAATGAGCAGTTCTTC. This rearrangement joins TRBV25-1 to TRBJ2-1; no firm D call. V was cut by 7 bases and J by 6 bases, with 10 bases left in between. The germline CDR1 and CDR2 sequences are MGHDK and SYGVNS. This CDR3 is built from 12 residues.

The CDR3 DNA is TGTGCCAGCAGTGGAACAGGGCAATGGACTGAAGCTTTCTTT. It is translated as CASSGTGQWTEAFF. The chain uses TRBV25-1 and TRBJ1-1; a weak D match, TRBD1 (6 bases). CDR1 is MGHDK, CDR2 SYGVNS, per germline. Trimming left V 4 bases short and J 5 bases short, with 14 bases between. This CDR3 contains 14 residues.

The chain is built from TRBV15 and TRBJ2-1; D tentatively reads TRBD1 or TRBD2 (5 bases each). CDR3 length equals 16 residues. Germline-derived CDR1 and CDR2 are LNHNV and YYDKDF (reference sequence). Trimming shortened V by 3 bases and J by 5 bases, and 17 bases separated the two germline ends. This CDR3 reads CATSSGDRYPDNEQFF. CDR3 coding DNA: TGTGCCACCAGCAGTGGGGACCGCTATCCCGACAATGAGCAGTTCTTC.

V usage is TRBV6-1 and J usage is TRBJ2-7, with D unclear. Germline V gives CDR1 MNHNS, CDR2 SASEGT. The ends were cut back, 6 bases at V and 3 bases at J, with 12 bases in the middle. The length of the CDR3 is 13 residues. The CDR3 sequence: CASSAGDRYEQYF. The CDR3 DNA sequence: TGTGCCAGCAGCGCCGGCGACCGCTACGAGCAGTACTTC.

There are a few counts of this clonotype. The DNA of the CDR3 is TGTGCCAGCACTTTCGGAACTCCCAGCACCGGGGAGCTGTTTTTT. Translating it yields CASTFGTPSTGELFF. The genes are TRBV27 and TRBJ2-2; D gene ambiguous. In germline, CDR1 is MNHEY, CDR2 SMNVEV (reference sequence). V lost 7 bases to trimming and J lost 4 bases, with 16 bases between them. The CDR3 extends over 15 amino acids.

This chain links TRBV29-1 with TRBJ2-3, with TRBD2 matching over 13 bases. CDR1 is SQVTM and CDR2 is ANQGSEA in the germline V gene. The CDR3 totals 16 residues. J lost 2 bases, V lost 1 base, and 3 bases had no gene match. CDR3 amino acids: CSVEGGLAGITDTQYF. For the CDR3, the DNA is TGCAGCGTTGAAGGGGGACTAGCGGGGATCACAGATACGCAGTATTTT.

The chain links TRBV20-1 to TRBJ2-5; the match to TRBD2 covers 7 bases. Germline V CDR1 and CDR2: DFQATT, SNEGSKA (reference sequence). V lost 6 bases and J lost 5; bases outside the gene matches: 15. The CDR3 covers 15 residues. CDR3: CSATGTAGWVETQYF. The CDR3 DNA reads as TGCAGTGCCACCGGAACAGCGGGATGGGTGGAGACCCAGTACTTC.

This clonotype appeared many times. V usage is TRBV12-3 or TRBV12-4 and J usage is TRBJ1-2, with D tentatively TRBD1 (5 bases). Trimming took off 7 bases at V and 3 bases at J, with 15 bases between the two ends. The length of the CDR3 is 14 residues. For the CDR3, the DNA is TGTGCCAGCAAGGGGATAATCTTAGACTATGGCTACACCTTC. This codes for CASKGIILDYGYTF.

This clonotype was detected many times. The chain has TRBV9 and TRBJ2-7, with a weak D call TRBD1 (6 bases). The CDR3 extends over 14 amino acids. The germline V gene has CDR1 SGDLS and CDR2 YYNGEE. Trimming removed 0 bases at V and 2 bases at J, with 9 bases between. CDR3 nucleotides: TGTGCCAGCAGCGTAGGCGACAGGACCTACGAGCAGTACTTC. Protein product: CASSVGDRTYEQYF.

The V and J genes are TRBV3-1 and TRBJ2-3; maybe TRBD1 (6 bases). Looked up from germline, CDR1 is LGHDT and CDR2 is YNNKEL (reference sequence). V was shortened by 10 bases and J by 4 bases, with 27 bases between the two germline ends. The CDR3 runs to 17 residues. The CDR3 DNA reads TGTGCCACCTGCCCTCCTCCAGCTACCCCAGGGGCAGATACGCAGTATTTT. Translating gives CATCPPPATPGADTQYF.

This clonotype showed up many times. The chain has TRBV6-1 and TRBJ2-3, with 9 bases lining up with TRBD1. CDR1 is MNHNS and CDR2 is SASEGT in the germline V gene. The V segment lost 2 bases and the J segment 6 bases; nucleotides outside the gene matches: 9. The CDR3 has 16 amino acids. CDR3 amino acids: CASSEIPGQGMDTQYF. In DNA form, the CDR3 reads TGTGCCAGCAGTGAAATCCCGGGACAGGGTATGGATACGCAGTATTTT.

The rearrangement links TRBV13 to TRBJ2-5, with 11 bases identical to TRBD2. CDR1 and CDR2 from the germline V gene are PRHDT and FYEKMQ (reference sequence). The V gene end was trimmed by 2 bases and the J gene end by 3 bases; junction bases not matched to a gene: 26. CDR3 length: 23 amino acids. The CDR3 DNA reads as TGTGCCAGCAGCTTATGGGTTAGCGGGAGGGCCGCGGGCACCATGAACTCGAAAGAGACCCAGTACTTC. Protein sequence: CASSLWVSGRAAGTMNSKETQYF.

A few counts support this clonotype. V usage is TRBV11-2 and J usage is TRBJ2-5; 10 nucleotides match TRBD2. The CDR3 spans 15 residues. The germline V gene has CDR1 SGHAT and CDR2 FQNNGV. Losses at the gene ends were 5 bases for V and 5 bases for J; bases not matched to a gene: 8. The DNA for the CDR3 is TGTGCCAGCAGCGCCCGGACTAGCGGTTCGGAGACCCAGTACTTC. Its translation: CASSARTSGSETQYF.

This clonotype was seen ten or more times. J is TRBJ2-7 and V is TRBV12-3 or TRBV12-4, with unresolved D. Between the trimmed V and J ends, which lost 3 bases and 2 bases, there was a span of 8 bases. This CDR3 is 13 amino acids long. This CDR3 reads CASSFGRPYEQYF. The CDR3 DNA follows: TGTGCCAGCAGTTTCGGCAGACCCTACGAGCAGTACTTC.

The rearrangement links TRBV4-1 to TRBJ2-7, with 12 bases fitting TRBD1. CDR1 MGHRA and CDR2 YSYEKL come from the germline V gene. J gave up 4 bases and V 1 base, and 2 bases lay outside the gene matches. There are 15 residues in the CDR3. The DNA of the CDR3 is TGCGCCAGCAGCCAAGGGGGACAGGGGGCTTACGAGCAGTACTTC. Protein sequence: CASSQGGQGAYEQYF.

The chain joins TRBV6-5 to TRBJ2-2; unclear D gene. Germline V gene lookup returns CDR1 MNHEY and CDR2 SVGAGI. V lost 3 bases, J lost 8 bases, and 10 bases lay in between. The CDR3 is 13 amino acids. The DNA for the CDR3 is TGTGCCAGCAGTTATTCCCTCTCAGGGGAGCTGTTTTTT. This codes for CASSYSLSGELFF.

The rearrangement links TRBV6-2 or TRBV6-3 to TRBJ1-1; D is uncertain. This CDR3 has 13 amino acids. Trimming left V 2 bases short and J 3 bases short, with 7 bases between. Germline V gene data show CDR1 as MNHEY and CDR2 as SVGEGT. The CDR3 bases are TGTGCCAGCAGTTACCCGGGCGACACTGAAGCTTTCTTT. Translated: CASSYPGDTEAFF.

Of note for this clonotype: With a much larger clone just one base away, this may be a read error. This chain connects TRBV27 to TRBJ2-1; TRBD2 agrees at 8 bases. Germline lookup yields CDR1 MNHEY and CDR2 SMNVEV (reference sequence). The CDR3 runs 14 residues. V dropped 6 bases and J dropped 7; count of bases not matched to a gene: 8. This chain's CDR3 is CASSLAGFGNEQFF. CDR3 coding DNA: TGTGCCAGCAGCTTAGCGGGATTCGGGAATGAGCAGTTCTTC.

This clonotype appeared many times. The chain couples TRBV4-1 to TRBJ2-2, with D unclear. Germline V lookup: CDR1 MGHRA, CDR2 YSYEKL. The V gene lost 5 bases and the J gene lost 2 bases, with 12 bases spanning the gap. This CDR3 region has 15 residues. The CDR3 reads CASSSWDINTGELFF. In nucleotides, the CDR3 is TGCGCCAGCAGCTCTTGGGATATAAACACCGGGGAGCTGTTTTTT.